One sample yielded the 2 T cell receptor beta chains listed below, sequenced in a study of blood T cells in healthy people across ages. The use of a sample-barcoded 5' primer and a J-beta primer mix characterized a second PCR of roughly 6 to 11 cycles. TCRdb called the 5' RACE reads again in MiXCR, with one record for every CDR3 protein. The table shows 1.5 million or so distinct CDR3 sequences, with under 55% occurring only once. The sequencing input was blood. These receptor sequences come from a young woman in good health.

Only a few counts were recorded for this clonotype. This sequence joins TRBV29-1 and TRBJ1-1; D unclear. The CDR3 consists of 10 residues. V gave up 4 bases and J gave up 4 bases, with 4 bases separating them. Germline V gives CDR1 SQVTM, CDR2 ANQGSEA. CDR3: CSVATTEAFF. Here the CDR3 DNA reads TGCAGCGTTGCCACCACTGAAGCTTTCTTT.

This clonotype occurred many times. This chain uses TRBV4-1 with TRBJ2-1; the match to TRBD2 covers 14 bases. The V gene end was trimmed by 5 bases and the J gene end by 2 bases; junction bases not matched to a gene: 2. The germline CDR1 and CDR2 sequences are MGHRA and YSYEKL. The CDR3 contains 16 residues. Here the CDR3 DNA reads TGCGCCAGCAGCAGACTAGCGGGGGGGGCCTACAATGAGCAGTTCTTC. It codes for CASSRLAGGAYNEQFF.